The clone carrying this T cell receptor beta chain came up many times. The CDR3 consists of 15 residues. CDR1 and CDR2 (germline): SGHAT, FQNNGV. After removal of 1 base from V and 2 bases from J, the junction contained 5 bases not matched to a gene. Libraries were prepared by immunoSEQ multiplex PCR; TCRdb keeps only in-frame clonotypes and omits some of them. The table records some 70,000 clones, approximately 73% of them present only once. The data stem from a study of blood T cell repertoires in COVID-19. Across the study: COVID-19 samples collected from the United States, Italy and Spain covered acute and convalescent phases.

The gene calls are TRBV11-2 and TRBJ2-7; the match to TRBD2 covers 7 bases. Material for sequencing was peripheral blood. The sequence was obtained from a man aged 60 to 69 with COVID-19, enrolled during active disease. CDR3 residues: CASSLVRGETYEQYF. The CDR3 coding sequence is TGTGCCAGCAGCTTAGTCCGGGGGGAGACCTACGAGCAGTACTTC.